The clone carrying this TCR beta chain appeared many times. What it binds is unknown. The data originate from a study of read filtering for tumor transcriptome and immune sequencing. Study-wide background: Mean patient age was approximately 66 years, range roughly 40 to 80; some 17 male, more than 11 female. RNA-seq yielded only about 85 to 1273 TCR reads, IR-seq about 4 to 11 million.

Study outcomes and limitations: Without single-read clonotypes, shared clonotype proportions correlated more between IR-seq and RNA-seq.

This library used approximately 0.4 ug RNA and molecular barcoded adaptors spanning alpha/delta and beta/gamma chains. MiXCR, run by TCRdb on the reads, gives a single entry per CDR3 protein. Of 30,000 to 35,000 distinct CDR3 sequences listed, approximately 18% are singletons. Trimming at V came to 7 bases and at J to 9 bases, leaving 15 bases not matched to a gene. This CDR3 is 15 amino acids long. The germline V gene encodes CDR1 SGDLS and CDR2 YYNGEE. The V and J genes are TRBV9 and TRBJ2-1, with 8 bases matching TRBD2. The TCR comes from a donor aged 40 or older with multiple myeloma. Input material: a population of CD138-negative cells sorted from bone marrow. This CDR3 is CASGGRGGLAAEQFF. CDR3 DNA sequence: TGTGCCAGCGGGGGACGCGGGGGGCTCGCCGCTGAGCAGTTCTTC.